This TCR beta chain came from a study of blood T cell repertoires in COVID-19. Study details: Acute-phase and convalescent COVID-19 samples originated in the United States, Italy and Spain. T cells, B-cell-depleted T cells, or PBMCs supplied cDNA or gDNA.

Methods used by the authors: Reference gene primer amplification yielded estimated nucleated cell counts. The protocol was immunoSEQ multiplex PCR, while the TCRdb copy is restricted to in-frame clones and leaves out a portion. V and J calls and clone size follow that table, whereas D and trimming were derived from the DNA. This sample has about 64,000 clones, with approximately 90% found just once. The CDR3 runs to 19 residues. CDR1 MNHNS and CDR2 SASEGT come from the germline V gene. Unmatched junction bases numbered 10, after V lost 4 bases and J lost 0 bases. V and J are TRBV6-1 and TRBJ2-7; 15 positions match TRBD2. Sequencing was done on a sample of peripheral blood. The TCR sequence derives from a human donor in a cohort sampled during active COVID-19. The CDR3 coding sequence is TGTGCCAGCAGTGGGCCTGGGACTAGCGGGAGGACGAGCTCCTACGAGCAGTACTTC. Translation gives CASSGPGTSGRTSSYEQYF.